The 14 T cell receptor beta chains listed next were all sequenced from one sample in a study of Graves' ophthalmopathy and Graves' hyperthyroidism. The authors amplified TCR beta CDR3 regions, and they did so from RNA transcripts for repertoire sequencing. An opening RT-PCR round employed HTBI primers and preceded a second-round multiplex PCR. TCRdb reanalysed the multiplex PCR reads using MiXCR and keeps one entry per CDR3 protein. The sample records almost 750,000 distinct CDR3 sequences, roughly 40% being singletons. Source material: peripheral blood. These receptors came from an adult man with Graves' ophthalmopathy.

This clonotype appeared once. The DNA of the CDR3 is TGCAGTGCTCACCGGGACAGGCGGGAGCAGTACTTC. Translation gives CSAHRDRREQYF. V usage is TRBV20-1 and J usage is TRBJ2-7; 8 bases line up with TRBD1. This CDR3 has 12 residues. V was clipped by 5 bases and J by 7 bases; unmatched bases: 7. CDR1 and CDR2 from the germline V gene are DFQATT and SNEGSKA (reference sequence).

This clonotype appeared a few times. A read error is likely, as this CDR3 ends without the conserved phenylalanine or tryptophan. The rearrangement links TRBV19 to TRBJ1-1; 7 nucleotides line up with TRBD1. Losses at the gene ends were 6 bases for V and 3 bases for J; bases not matched to a gene: 4. Germline assignment: CDR1 LNHDA and CDR2 SQIVND (reference sequence). The CDR3 has 13 amino acids. This CDR3 is CASRNQGDTEAFL. The CDR3 region has the DNA TGTGCCAGTAGGAACCAGGGGGACACTGAAGCTTTCCTT.

This chain connects TRBV20-1 to TRBJ1-5; the D gene is possibly TRBD1 (6 bases). Germline CDR1 is DFQATT and CDR2 is SNEGSKA (reference sequence). The CDR3 extends over 15 amino acids. With 1 base removed from V and 0 bases from J, the gap between germline ends came to 10 bases. CDR3 region: CSARGTDDSNQPQHF. Here the CDR3 DNA reads TGCAGTGCTAGAGGGACAGATGATAGCAATCAGCCCCAGCATTTT.

The chain has TRBV7-8 and TRBJ2-7, with 10 bases that match TRBD1. The germline gives CDR1 SGHVS, CDR2 FQNEAQ. Germline trimming cut 1 base from V and 9 bases from J; bases unmatched to any gene: 12. The CDR3 totals 16 residues. The CDR3 coding sequence is TGTGCCAGCAGCTTAGGGACAGGGGGGCTTTTCTGGGTGCAGTACTTC. Amino acids: CASSLGTGGLFWVQYF.

The J gene is TRBJ1-2, the V gene TRBV7-9; 10 bases align to TRBD1. After removal of 2 bases from V and 7 bases from J, the junction contained 7 bases not matched to a gene. The CDR3 sequence is 15 residues long. The germline gives CDR1 SEHNR, CDR2 FQNEAQ (reference sequence). CDR3 in DNA: TGTGCCAGCAGCTTACGGGGACAGGGGATTCCTGGCTACACCTTC. The encoded protein is CASSLRGQGIPGYTF.

The J gene is TRBJ2-7, the V gene TRBV9; the D is unclear. This CDR3 has 14 residues. With 4 bases removed from V and 3 bases from J, the gap between germline ends came to 14 bases. CDR1 is SGDLS, CDR2 YYNGEE, per germline. CDR3 protein: CASSPPHGRYEQYF. The CDR3 nucleotides are TGTGCCAGCAGCCCACCTCACGGTCGCTACGAGCAGTACTTC.

The table lists this clonotype with many counts. This chain links TRBV27 with TRBJ1-5, with unresolved D. The ends were cut back, 0 bases at V and 4 bases at J, with 7 bases in the middle. The germline V gene has CDR1 MNHEY and CDR2 SMNVEV (reference sequence). CDR3 length equals 14 residues. Here the CDR3 DNA reads TGTGCCAGCAGTTTATCGTGGCAGAATCAGCCCCAGCATTTT. Residues: CASSLSWQNQPQHF.

This clonotype has just a few counts. CDR3 DNA: TGTGCCAGCAGTTTATTCGGGGGAACAGGTGAAGCTTTCTTT. Protein sequence: CASSLFGGTGEAFF. The chain uses TRBV28 and TRBJ1-1, with D perhaps matching TRBD1 (5 bases). Germline CDR1 and CDR2: MDHEN and SYDVKM. This CDR3 contains 14 residues. The germline V and J ends were trimmed by 1 base and 7 bases, with 13 bases remaining between them.

Worth noting for this clonotype: At one end the junction does not follow the germline gene, possibly because of a read error. CDR3 residues: CAGSLTGPEVNTEAFF. The CDR3 coding sequence is TGTGCCGGCAGTCTGACAGGGCCTGAGGTGAACACTGAGGCTTTCTTT. The chain carries TRBV2 and TRBJ1-1; 7 nucleotides line up with TRBD1. Germline loops: CDR1 SNHLY, CDR2 FYNNEI. This CDR3 is 16 amino acids long.

This clonotype was observed a handful of times. The V gene is TRBV19, the J gene TRBJ2-3, with 8 bases identical to TRBD2. The CDR3 length is 16 residues. Unmatched junction bases numbered 7, after V lost 5 bases and J lost 0 bases. CDR1 and CDR2 (germline): LNHDA, SQIVND (reference sequence). The CDR3 is CASSGPSGFSTDTQYF. For the CDR3, the DNA is TGTGCCAGTAGTGGGCCTAGCGGGTTTAGCACAGATACGCAGTATTTT.

For this clonotype: This may stem from a read error, because a much larger clone lies one nucleotide away. The chain has TRBV29-1 and TRBJ2-7; possible D gene TRBD2, 5 bases. Germline V gives CDR1 SQVTM, CDR2 ANQGSEA. The V and J ends lost 3 bases and 6 bases respectively, with 6 bases between them. The CDR3 loop spans 10 amino acids. CDR3 sequence (DNA): TGCAGCGTTGACCGGGGCGAGCAGTACTTC. Translated: CSVDRGEQYF.

The V call is TRBV7-9, the J call TRBJ2-2; D is possibly TRBD1 or TRBD2 (6 bases each). V was pared by 5 bases and J by 4 bases, with 29 bases between. This CDR3 comprises 20 residues. Germline V lookup: CDR1 SEHNR, CDR2 FQNEAQ (reference sequence). The CDR3 bases are TGTGCCAGCAGCACCATTCGGGGGCTCAACGCGTTGAGGGCCACCGGGGAGCTGTTTTTT. Translated, it gives CASSTIRGLNALRATGELFF.

The genes are TRBV20-1 and TRBJ1-5; 7 bases agree with TRBD1. Per the germline V gene, CDR1 is DFQATT and CDR2 is SNEGSKA (reference sequence). V trimming: 5 bases; J trimming: 7 bases; junction bases outside the gene matches: 14. This CDR3 region has 15 residues. CDR3: CSAVNLRGQEQPQHF. DNA of the CDR3: TGCAGTGCTGTTAACCTGAGGGGGCAAGAACAGCCCCAGCATTTT.

This clonotype was recorded at least ten times. V is TRBV7-9 and J is TRBJ2-5; D is ambiguous. Germline loops: CDR1 SEHNR, CDR2 FQNEAQ (reference sequence). This CDR3 is 14 amino acids long. V dropped 1 base and J dropped 2 bases, with 8 bases sitting between them. CDR3 residues: CASSLVGRQETQYF. As DNA, the CDR3 is TGTGCCAGCAGCTTAGTTGGCAGACAAGAGACCCAGTACTTC. The full variable domain, rest sourced from reference TRBV7-9 and TRBJ2-5, is DTGVSQNPRHKITKRGQNVTFRCDPISEHNRLYWYRQTLGQGPEFLTYFQNEAQLEKSRLLSDRFSAERPKGSFSTLEIQRTEQGDSAMYLCASSLVGRQETQYFGPGTRLLVL.